What follows is one T cell receptor beta chain and its context. Original processing notes: Amplification of reference gene primers provided the estimated nucleated cell counts. Produced via immunoSEQ multiplex PCR; TCRdb's table is partial and in-frame only. The DNA was the basis for D and trimming; V, J and clone size are from that table. The data show 200,000 to 250,000 clones, around 86% seen once. This CDR3 has 16 amino acids. Looked up from germline, CDR1 is MNHEY and CDR2 is SVGAGI. Trimming at V came to 3 bases and at J to 6 bases, leaving 11 bases not matched to a gene. This record belongs to a study of blood T cell repertoires in COVID-19. Allocation to cohorts depended on clinical history reported by the participants.

This chain links TRBV6-5 with TRBJ1-1; 9 nucleotides align to TRBD1. This sequence originates from a woman between 40 and 50 years old with acute COVID-19. Sequenced: PBMCs or T cells enriched from blood (not recorded which). CDR3 DNA sequence: TGTGCCAGCAGTTATCTTCGGACAGGGGCTTTGGCTGAAGCTTTCTTT. As protein: CASSYLRTGALAEAFF.